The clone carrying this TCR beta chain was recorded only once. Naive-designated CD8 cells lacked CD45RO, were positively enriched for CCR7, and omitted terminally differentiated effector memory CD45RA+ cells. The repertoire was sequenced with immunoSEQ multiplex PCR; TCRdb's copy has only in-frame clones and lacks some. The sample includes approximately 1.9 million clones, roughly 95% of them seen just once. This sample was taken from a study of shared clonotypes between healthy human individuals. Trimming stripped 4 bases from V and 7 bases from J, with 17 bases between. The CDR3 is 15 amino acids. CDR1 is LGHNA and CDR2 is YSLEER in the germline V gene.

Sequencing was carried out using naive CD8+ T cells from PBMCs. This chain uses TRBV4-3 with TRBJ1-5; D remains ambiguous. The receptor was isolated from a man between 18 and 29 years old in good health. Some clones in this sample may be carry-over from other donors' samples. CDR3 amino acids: CASSPYFPPEQPQHF. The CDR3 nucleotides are TGCGCCAGCAGCCCGTACTTTCCTCCGGAACAGCCCCAGCATTTT.